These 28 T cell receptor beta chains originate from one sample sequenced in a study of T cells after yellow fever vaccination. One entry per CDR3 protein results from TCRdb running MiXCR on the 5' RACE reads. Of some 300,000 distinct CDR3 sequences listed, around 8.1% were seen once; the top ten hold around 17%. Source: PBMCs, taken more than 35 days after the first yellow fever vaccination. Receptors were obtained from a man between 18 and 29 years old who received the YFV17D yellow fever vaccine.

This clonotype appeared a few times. The CDR3 DNA reads TGCAGTGCTAAAAACAGGAATGAAAAACTGTTTTTT. Translation: CSAKNRNEKLFF. The rearrangement uses TRBV20-1 and TRBJ1-4, with a possible D match to TRBD1 (5 bases). CDR1 and CDR2 (germline): DFQATT, SNEGSKA (reference sequence). Trimming pared 4 bases from V and 5 bases from J, leaving 8 bases between. The CDR3 has 12 residues.

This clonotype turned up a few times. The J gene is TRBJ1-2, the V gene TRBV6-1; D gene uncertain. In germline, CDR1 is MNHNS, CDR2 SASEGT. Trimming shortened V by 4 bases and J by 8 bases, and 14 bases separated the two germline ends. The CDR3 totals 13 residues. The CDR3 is CASSGLAAAGYTF. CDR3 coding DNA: TGTGCCAGCAGTGGCCTAGCTGCCGCGGGCTACACCTTC.

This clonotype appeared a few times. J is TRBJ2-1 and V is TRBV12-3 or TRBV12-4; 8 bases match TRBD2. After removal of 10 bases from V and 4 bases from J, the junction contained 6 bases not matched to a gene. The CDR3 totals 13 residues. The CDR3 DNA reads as TGTGCCACCAAAGCGGGGGTATACAATGAGCAGTTCTTC. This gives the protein CATKAGVYNEQFF.

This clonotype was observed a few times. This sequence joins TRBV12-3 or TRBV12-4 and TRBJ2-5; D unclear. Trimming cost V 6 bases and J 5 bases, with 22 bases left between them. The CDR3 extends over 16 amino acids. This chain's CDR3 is CASSPTPPWISETQYF. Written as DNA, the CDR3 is TGTGCCAGCAGCCCAACCCCCCCTTGGATTTCGGAGACCCAGTACTTC.

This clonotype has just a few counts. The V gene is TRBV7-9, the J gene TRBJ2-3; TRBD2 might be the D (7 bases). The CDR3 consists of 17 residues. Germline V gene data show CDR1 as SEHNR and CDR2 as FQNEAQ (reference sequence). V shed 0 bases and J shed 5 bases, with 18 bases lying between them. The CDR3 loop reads CASSLALRGGAGDTQYF. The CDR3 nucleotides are TGTGCCAGCAGCTTAGCGCTGAGAGGGGGGGCCGGAGATACGCAGTATTTT.

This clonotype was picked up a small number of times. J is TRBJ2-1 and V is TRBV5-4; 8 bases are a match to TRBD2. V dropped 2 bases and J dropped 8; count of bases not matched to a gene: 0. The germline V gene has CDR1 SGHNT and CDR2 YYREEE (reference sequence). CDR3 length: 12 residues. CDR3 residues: CASSFGGDEQFF. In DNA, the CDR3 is TGTGCCAGCAGCTTCGGGGGGGATGAGCAGTTCTTC.

CDR3 DNA sequence: TGTGCCAGCAGTTACGGTGAGCAGTTCTTC. The encoded protein is CASSYGEQFF. The gene calls are TRBV6-6 and TRBJ2-1; D is unresolved. The V and J ends lost 2 bases and 9 bases respectively, with 2 bases between them. The CDR3 runs to 10 residues. CDR1 is MNHNY and CDR2 is SVGAGI in the germline V gene (reference sequence).

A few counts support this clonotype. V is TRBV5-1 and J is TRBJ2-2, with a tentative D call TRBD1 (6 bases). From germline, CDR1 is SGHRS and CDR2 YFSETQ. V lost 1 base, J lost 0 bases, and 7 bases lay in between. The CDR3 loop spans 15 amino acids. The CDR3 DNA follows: TGCGCCAGCAGCTTGAAGGGGGCGAACACCGGGGAGCTGTTTTTT. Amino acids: CASSLKGANTGELFF.

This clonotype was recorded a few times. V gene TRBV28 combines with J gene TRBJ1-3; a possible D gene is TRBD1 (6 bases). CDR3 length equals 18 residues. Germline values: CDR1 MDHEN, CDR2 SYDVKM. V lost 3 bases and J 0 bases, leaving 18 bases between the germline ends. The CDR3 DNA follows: TGTGCCAGCAGTTTGCCTCCCGGGACACCTAGCTCTGGAAACACCATATATTTT. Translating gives CASSLPPGTPSSGNTIYF.

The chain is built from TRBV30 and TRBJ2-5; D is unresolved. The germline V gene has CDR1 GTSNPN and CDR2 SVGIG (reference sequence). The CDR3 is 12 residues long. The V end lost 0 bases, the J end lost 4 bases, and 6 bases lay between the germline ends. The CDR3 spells CAWSVRIETQYF. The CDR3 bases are TGTGCCTGGAGTGTTCGGATAGAGACCCAGTACTTC.

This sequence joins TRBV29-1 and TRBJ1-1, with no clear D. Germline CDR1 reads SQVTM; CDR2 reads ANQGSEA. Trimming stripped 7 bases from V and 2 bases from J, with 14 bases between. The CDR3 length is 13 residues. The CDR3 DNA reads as TGCAGCGCCCTGGGAGCCGTTAACACTGAAGCTTTCTTT. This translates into CSALGAVNTEAFF.

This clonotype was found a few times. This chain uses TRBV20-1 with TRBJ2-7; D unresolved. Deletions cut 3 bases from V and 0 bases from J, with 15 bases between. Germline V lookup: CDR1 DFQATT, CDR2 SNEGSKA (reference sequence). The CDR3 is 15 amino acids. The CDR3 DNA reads TGCAGTGCTAGGGCCGCTATAGGGTACTCCTACGAGCAGTACTTC. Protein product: CSARAAIGYSYEQYF.

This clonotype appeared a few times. In nucleotides, the CDR3 is TGTGCCAGCAGCTTAGATTGGGCTAGCGGGGGGCAGAATGAGCAGTTCTTC. Protein: CASSLDWASGGQNEQFF. The chain employs TRBV11-2 and TRBJ2-1; 11 bases match TRBD2. The CDR3 contains 17 residues. Germline CDR1 reads SGHAT; CDR2 reads FQNNGV. Trimming at V came to 0 bases and at J to 7 bases, leaving 8 bases not matched to a gene.

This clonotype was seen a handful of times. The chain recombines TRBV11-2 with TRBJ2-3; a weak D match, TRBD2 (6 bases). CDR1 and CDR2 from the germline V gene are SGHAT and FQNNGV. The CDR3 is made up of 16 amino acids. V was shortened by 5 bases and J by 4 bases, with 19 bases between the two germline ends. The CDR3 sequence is CASSLVGGASPDTQYF. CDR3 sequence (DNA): TGTGCCAGCAGCCTAGTCGGGGGAGCCTCCCCAGATACGCAGTATTTT.

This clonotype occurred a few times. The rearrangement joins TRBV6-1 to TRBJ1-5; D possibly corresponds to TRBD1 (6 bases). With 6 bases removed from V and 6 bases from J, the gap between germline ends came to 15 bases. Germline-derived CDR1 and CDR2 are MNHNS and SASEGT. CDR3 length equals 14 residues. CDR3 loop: CASRWTVEGQPQHF. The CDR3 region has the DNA TGTGCCAGCAGATGGACAGTTGAAGGTCAGCCCCAGCATTTT.

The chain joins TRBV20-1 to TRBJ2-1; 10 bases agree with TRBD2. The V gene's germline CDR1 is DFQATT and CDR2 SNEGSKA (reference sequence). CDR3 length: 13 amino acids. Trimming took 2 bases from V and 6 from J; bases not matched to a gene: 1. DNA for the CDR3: TGCAGTGCTAGAAGCGGGGGGGGCAATGAGCAGTTCTTC. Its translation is CSARSGGGNEQFF.

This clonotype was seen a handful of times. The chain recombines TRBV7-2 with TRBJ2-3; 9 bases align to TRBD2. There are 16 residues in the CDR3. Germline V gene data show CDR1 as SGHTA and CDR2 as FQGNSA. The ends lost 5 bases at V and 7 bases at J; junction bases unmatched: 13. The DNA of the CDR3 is TGTGCCAGCAGCCTCTGGGCTAGCGGGGTGCAAAATACGCAGTATTTT. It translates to CASSLWASGVQNTQYF.

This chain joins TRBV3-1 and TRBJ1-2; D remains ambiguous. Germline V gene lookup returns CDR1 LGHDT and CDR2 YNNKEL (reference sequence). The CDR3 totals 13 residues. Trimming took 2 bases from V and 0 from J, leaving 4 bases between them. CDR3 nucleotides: TGTGCCAGCAGCCAACTTGCTAACTATGGCTACACCTTC. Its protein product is CASSQLANYGYTF.

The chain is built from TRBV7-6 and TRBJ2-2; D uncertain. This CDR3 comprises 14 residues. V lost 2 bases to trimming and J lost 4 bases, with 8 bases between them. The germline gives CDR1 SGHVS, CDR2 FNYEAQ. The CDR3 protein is CASSLLQITGELFF. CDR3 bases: TGTGCCAGCAGCTTACTTCAAATCACCGGGGAGCTGTTTTTT.

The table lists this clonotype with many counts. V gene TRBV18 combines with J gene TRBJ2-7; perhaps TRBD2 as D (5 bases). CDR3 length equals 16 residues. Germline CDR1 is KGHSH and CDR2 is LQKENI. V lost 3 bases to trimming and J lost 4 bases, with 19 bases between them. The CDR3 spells CASSPLLGYIPYEQYF. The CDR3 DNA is TGTGCCAGCTCACCGTTACTAGGTTATATCCCGTACGAGCAGTACTTC.

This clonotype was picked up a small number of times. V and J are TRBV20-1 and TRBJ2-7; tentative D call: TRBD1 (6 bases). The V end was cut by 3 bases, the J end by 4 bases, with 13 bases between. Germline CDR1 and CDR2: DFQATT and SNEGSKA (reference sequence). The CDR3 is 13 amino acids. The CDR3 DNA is TGCAGTGCTAGGTGGGGGCGCCCATACGAGCAGTACTTC. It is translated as CSARWGRPYEQYF.

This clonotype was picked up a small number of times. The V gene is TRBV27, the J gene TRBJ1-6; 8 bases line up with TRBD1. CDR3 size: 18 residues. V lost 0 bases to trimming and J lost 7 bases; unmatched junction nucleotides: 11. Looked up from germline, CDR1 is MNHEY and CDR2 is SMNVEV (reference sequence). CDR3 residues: CASSLSRDPGGRNSPLHF. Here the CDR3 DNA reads TGTGCCAGCAGTTTATCCCGGGACCCAGGGGGCCGGAATTCACCCCTCCACTTT.

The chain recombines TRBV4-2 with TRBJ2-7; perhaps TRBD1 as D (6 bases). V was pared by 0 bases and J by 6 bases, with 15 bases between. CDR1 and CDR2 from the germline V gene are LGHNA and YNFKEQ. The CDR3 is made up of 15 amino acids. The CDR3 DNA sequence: TGTGCCAGCAGCCAAGAACCGGGCGTAGGGGGCGAGCAGTACTTC. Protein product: CASSQEPGVGGEQYF.

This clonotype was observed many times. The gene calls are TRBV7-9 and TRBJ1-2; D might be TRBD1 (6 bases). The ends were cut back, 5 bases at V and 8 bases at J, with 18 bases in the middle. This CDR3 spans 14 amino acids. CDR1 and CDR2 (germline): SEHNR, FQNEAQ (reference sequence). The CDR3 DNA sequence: TGTGCCAGCAGCCTAACGGGCAGGGGAGGCGGCTACACCTTC. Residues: CASSLTGRGGGYTF.

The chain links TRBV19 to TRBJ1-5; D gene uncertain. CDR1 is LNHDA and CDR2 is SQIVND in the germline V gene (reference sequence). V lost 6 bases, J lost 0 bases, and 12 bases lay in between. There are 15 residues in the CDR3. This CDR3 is CASRGGEFSNQPQHF. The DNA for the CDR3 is TGTGCCAGTAGAGGTGGGGAATTTAGCAATCAGCCCCAGCATTTT. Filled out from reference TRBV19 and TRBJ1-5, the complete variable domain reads DGGITQSPKYLFRKEGQNVTLSCEQNLNHDAMYWYRQDPGQGLRLIYYSQIVNDFQKGDIAEGYSVSREKKESFPLTVTSAQKNPTAFYLCASRGGEFSNQPQHFGDGTRLSIL.

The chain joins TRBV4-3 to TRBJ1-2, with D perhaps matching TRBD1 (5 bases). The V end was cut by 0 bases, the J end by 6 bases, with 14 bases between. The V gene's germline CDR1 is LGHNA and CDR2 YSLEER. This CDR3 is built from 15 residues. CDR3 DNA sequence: TGCGCCAGCAGCCAAGATAAGGGGCCCCGCGATGGCTACACCTTC. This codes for CASSQDKGPRDGYTF.

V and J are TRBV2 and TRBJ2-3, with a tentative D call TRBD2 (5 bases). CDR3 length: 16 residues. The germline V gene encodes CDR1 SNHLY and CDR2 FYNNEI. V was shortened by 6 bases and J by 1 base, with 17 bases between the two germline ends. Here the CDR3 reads CASSGGGRIRTDTQYF. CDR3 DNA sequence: TGTGCCAGCAGCGGAGGCGGCCGAATACGCACAGATACGCAGTATTTT.

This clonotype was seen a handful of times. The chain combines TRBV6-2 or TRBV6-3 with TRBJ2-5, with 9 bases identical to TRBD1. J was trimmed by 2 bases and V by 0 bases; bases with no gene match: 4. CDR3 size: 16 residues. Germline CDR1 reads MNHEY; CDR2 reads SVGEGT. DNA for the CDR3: TGTGCCAGCAGTTACTCGAGGGACAGGGAGCAAGAGACCCAGTACTTC. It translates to CASSYSRDREQETQYF.